These T cell receptor beta chains were read from a single sample in a study of T cell responses to AZD1222 COVID-19 vaccine. Data came from immunoSEQ multiplex PCR; TCRdb stores just in-frame clones and leaves some out. The data contain over 100,000 clones, 90% to 95% of them seen just once; the ten biggest clones take up around 6.6%. The sequencing here drew on peripheral blood, taken on day 0 of AZD1222 vaccination. Every receptor here comes from an adult in good health. Each CDR3 is given with its conserved first and last residue. The order of the fields is clone size, J gene, D gene, V gene, CDR3 protein, CDR3 DNA. D genes are given only for firm matches. Only some rows state a clone size, as once, few, many or a class for expanded clones.

NA,TRBJ1-1,TRBD1,TRBV30,CAWIRDRGVSEAFF,TGTGCCTGGATTCGGGACAGGGGTGTCTCTGAAGCTTTCTTT
NA,TRBJ2-1,NA,TRBV16,CASSRFGSYNEQFF,TGTGCCAGCAGCCGCTTCGGCTCCTACAATGAGCAGTTCTTC
NA,TRBJ1-5,NA,TRBV2,CASSELTGLGNQPQHF,TGTGCCAGCAGTGAACTTACAGGGTTGGGCAATCAGCCCCAGCATTTT
NA,TRBJ1-3,NA,TRBV6-5,CASSKQGSGNTIYF,TGTGCCAGCAGTAAACAGGGCTCTGGAAACACCATATATTTT
NA,TRBJ1-6,NA,TRBV5-1,CASSLKSGYLDSPLHF,TGCGCCAGCAGCTTGAAGTCGGGATATCTAGATTCACCCCTCCACTTT
NA,TRBJ2-7,TRBD2,TRBV6-5,CASSYSRLASYEQYF,TGTGCCAGCAGTTACTCGAGACTAGCATCTTACGAGCAGTACTTC
NA,TRBJ2-1,NA,TRBV10-3,CAISQRKEQFF,TGTGCCATCAGTCAGCGGAAGGAGCAGTTCTTC
NA,TRBJ1-5,NA,TRBV28,CASSWIRQRNQPQHF,TGTGCCAGCAGTTGGATAAGACAGCGCAATCAGCCCCAGCATTTT
once,TRBJ1-6,TRBD1,TRBV5-1,CASSTGQGGGSPLHF,TGCGCCAGCAGCACGGGACAGGGTGGGGGTTCACCCCTCCACTTT
few,TRBJ1-1,NA,TRBV2,CASRASGVPGMAEAFF,TGTGCCAGCAGGGCATCAGGGGTCCCGGGTATGGCTGAAGCTTTCTTT
NA,TRBJ2-7,NA,TRBV6-5,CASSPQSDEQYF,TGTGCCAGCAGCCCCCAGAGCGACGAGCAGTACTTC
NA,TRBJ1-1,NA,TRBV14,CASSQAGSTEAFF,TGTGCCAGCAGCCAAGCGGGTAGTACTGAAGCTTTCTTT
NA,TRBJ2-5,TRBD2,TRBV6-5,CASSLTSGFQETQYF,TGTGCCAGCAGTTTGACTAGCGGGTTTCAAGAGACCCAGTACTTC
NA,TRBJ1-1,NA,TRBV7-9,CASSVTGNTEAFF,TGTGCCAGCAGCGTCACAGGGAACACTGAAGCTTTCTTT